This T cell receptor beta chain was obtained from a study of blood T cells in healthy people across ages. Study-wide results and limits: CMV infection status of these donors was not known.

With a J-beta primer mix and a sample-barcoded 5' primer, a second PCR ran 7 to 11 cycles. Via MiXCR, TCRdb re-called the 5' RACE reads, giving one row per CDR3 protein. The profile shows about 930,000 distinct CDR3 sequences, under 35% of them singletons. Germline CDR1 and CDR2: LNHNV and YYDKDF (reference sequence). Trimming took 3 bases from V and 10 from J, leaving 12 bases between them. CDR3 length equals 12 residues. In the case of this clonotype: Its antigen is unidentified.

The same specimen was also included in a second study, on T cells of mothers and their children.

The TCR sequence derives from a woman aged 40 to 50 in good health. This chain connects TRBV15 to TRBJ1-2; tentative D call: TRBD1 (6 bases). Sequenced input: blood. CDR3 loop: CATSSKQGVYTF. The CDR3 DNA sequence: TGTGCCACCAGCAGCAAACAGGGTGTCTACACCTTC.